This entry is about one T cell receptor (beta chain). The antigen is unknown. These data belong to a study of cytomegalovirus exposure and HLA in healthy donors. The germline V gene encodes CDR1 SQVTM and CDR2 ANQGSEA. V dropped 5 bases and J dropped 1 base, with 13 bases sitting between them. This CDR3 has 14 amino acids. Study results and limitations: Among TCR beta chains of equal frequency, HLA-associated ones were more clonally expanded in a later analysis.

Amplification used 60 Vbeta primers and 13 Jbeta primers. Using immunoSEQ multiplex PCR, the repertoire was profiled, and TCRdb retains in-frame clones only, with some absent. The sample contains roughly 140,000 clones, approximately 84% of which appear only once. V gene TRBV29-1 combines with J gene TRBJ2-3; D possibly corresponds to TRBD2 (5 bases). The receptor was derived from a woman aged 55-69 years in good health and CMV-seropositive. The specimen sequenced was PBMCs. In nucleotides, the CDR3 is TGCAGCGTTTCGAGAGGGCCGGGCACAGATACGCAGTATTTT. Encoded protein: CSVSRGPGTDTQYF.